The 27 T cell receptor beta chains below all came from one sample that was sequenced in a study of T cell responses to AZD1222 COVID-19 vaccine. Profiled with immunoSEQ multiplex PCR; TCRdb holds only in-frame clones, not every one. The sample records roughly 250,000 clones, more than 85% being singletons. The material sequenced was peripheral blood, taken on day 0 of AZD1222 vaccination. These receptor sequences come from an adult in good health.

DNA of the CDR3: TGTGCCTGGAGTGTAAAAGGGGGGGGCAGCCGGAACACTGAAGCTTTCTTT. Encoded protein: CAWSVKGGGSRNTEAFF. The chain uses TRBV30 and TRBJ1-1, with D perhaps matching TRBD1 (6 bases). CDR1 and CDR2 (germline): GTSNPN, SVGIG (reference sequence). V lost 0 bases, J lost 1 base, and 18 bases lay in between. The CDR3 covers 17 residues. Full variable domain (outside the CDR3, taken from reference TRBV30 and TRBJ1-1): SQTIHQWPATLVQPVGSPLSLECTVEGTSNPNLYWYRQAAGRGLQLLFYSVGIGQISSEVPQNLSASRPQDRQFILSSKKLLLSDSGFYLCAWSVKGGGSRNTEAFFGQGTRLTVV.

The genes are TRBV19 and TRBJ1-1; D not certain. Trimming left V 8 bases short and J 1 base short, with 14 bases between. Germline assignment: CDR1 LNHDA and CDR2 SQIVND (reference sequence). The CDR3 is made up of 14 amino acids. Here the CDR3 DNA reads TGTGCCAGTCGATACTTGACCGGGAACACTGAAGCTTTCTTT. Translating gives CASRYLTGNTEAFF.

J is TRBJ2-2 and V is TRBV5-6; D is uncertain. The CDR3 has 16 amino acids. Trimming took off 6 bases at V and 2 bases at J, with 17 bases between the two ends. Per germline, CDR1 SGHDT and CDR2 YYEEEE. The CDR3 coding sequence is TGTGCCAGCATTCTAAAATTAGGGATTAACACCGGGGAGCTGTTTTTT. Translated, it gives CASILKLGINTGELFF.

The J gene is TRBJ2-7, the V gene TRBV28, with D maybe TRBD2 (5 bases). Trimming cost V 4 bases and J 3 bases, with 13 bases left between them. CDR3 size: 14 residues. Per germline, CDR1 MDHEN and CDR2 SYDVKM. For the CDR3, the DNA is TGTGCCAGCAGTTATGCTACTAGTCGCTACGAGCAGTACTTC. Protein sequence: CASSYATSRYEQYF.

V is TRBV4-1 and J is TRBJ2-1; no clear D. This CDR3 has 12 amino acids. The V gene's germline CDR1 is MGHRA and CDR2 YSYEKL. V shed 3 bases and J shed 4 bases, with 4 bases lying between them. The CDR3 region is CASSQDYNEQFF. CDR3 DNA sequence: TGCGCCAGCAGCCAGGATTACAATGAGCAGTTCTTC.

The CDR3 protein is CATSDLRTGRNTGELFF. The CDR3 nucleotides read TGTGCCACCAGTGATTTGAGGACAGGGCGGAACACCGGGGAGCTGTTTTTT. The chain uses TRBV24-1 and TRBJ2-2; 8 positions match TRBD1. The J segment lost 1 base and the V segment lost 0 bases, leaving 3 bases of the junction unmatched. The germline V gene encodes CDR1 KGHDR and CDR2 SFDVKD. The CDR3 runs to 17 residues.

The chain joins TRBV19 to TRBJ2-1; TRBD2 might be the D (5 bases). V was clipped by 5 bases and J by 10 bases, with 27 bases between them. Looked up from germline, CDR1 is LNHDA and CDR2 is SQIVND (reference sequence). The CDR3 loop spans 17 amino acids. The CDR3 DNA sequence: TGTGCCAGTAGTCATCCCCTCCCGGGGAAAGAGCGATGGGAGCAGTTCTTC. Its translation is CASSHPLPGKERWEQFF.

This clone was seen once. The chain employs TRBV21-1 and TRBJ2-7; the table's D call TRBD2 went unverified against the DNA. TRBV21-1 is a pseudogene. The CDR3 loop spans 15 amino acids. The CDR3 loop reads CASSNSLTTPGEQYF. The CDR3 bases are TGTGCCAGCAGCAATTCCCTGACGACCCCGGGCGAGCAGTACTTC.

The V call is TRBV25-1, the J call TRBJ2-7, with a possible D match to TRBD2 (5 bases). Between the trimmed V and J ends, which lost 5 bases and 2 bases, there was a span of 16 bases. CDR3 length: 15 amino acids. CDR1 is MGHDK and CDR2 is SYGVNS in the germline V gene. CDR3 region: CASSPTGVLAYEQYF. In DNA, the CDR3 is TGTGCCAGCAGTCCCACCGGGGTCCTGGCCTACGAGCAGTACTTC.

V usage is TRBV6-5 and J usage is TRBJ2-7, with D perhaps TRBD2 (5 bases). The germline V gene encodes CDR1 MNHEY and CDR2 SVGAGI. The V end lost 5 bases, the J end lost 2 bases, and 16 bases lay between the germline ends. The length of the CDR3 is 15 residues. The CDR3 protein is CASSKRALAPYEQYF. The CDR3 DNA follows: TGTGCCAGCAGTAAGAGGGCCCTAGCCCCCTACGAGCAGTACTTC.

The chain recombines TRBV27 with TRBJ2-7; 8 positions agree with TRBD2. The V and J ends lost 6 bases and 6 bases, in that order; junction bases with no gene match: 10. The CDR3 extends over 14 amino acids. CDR1 and CDR2 (germline): MNHEY, SMNVEV (reference sequence). The CDR3 loop reads CASRKSGSRAEQYF. CDR3 DNA: TGTGCCAGCAGGAAGAGCGGGAGCCGGGCCGAGCAGTACTTC.

CDR3 sequence (DNA): TGTGCCAGCAGTAGGACAGGGGCTAAGAGTGGCGAGCAGTACTTC. Amino acid sequence: CASSRTGAKSGEQYF. The gene calls are TRBV28 and TRBJ2-7; the match to TRBD1 covers 9 bases. The CDR3 totals 15 residues. V gave up 5 bases and J gave up 6 bases; unmatched junction bases: 11. Germline values: CDR1 MDHEN, CDR2 SYDVKM.

This chain connects TRBV7-2 to TRBJ2-7; TRBD2 is a possible D gene (5 bases). Germline loops: CDR1 SGHTA, CDR2 FQGNSA. The CDR3 runs to 13 residues. Trimming removed 5 bases from V and 2 bases from J, with 10 bases in between. DNA for the CDR3: TGTGCCAGCAGCCCGCGGACTCCCTACGAGCAGTACTTC. Translation: CASSPRTPYEQYF.

This chain connects TRBV28 to TRBJ1-6; 11 nucleotides agree with TRBD1. J gave up 10 bases and V 6 bases, and 5 bases lay outside the gene matches. CDR3 length equals 14 residues. Germline CDR1 MDHEN, CDR2 SYDVKM. The CDR3, as DNA: TGTGCCAGCAGAGGACAGGGGGCAGGCTCACCCCTCCACTTT. Its protein is CASRGQGAGSPLHF.

The rearrangement uses TRBV7-2 and TRBJ2-5, with D perhaps TRBD1 (6 bases). The V gene lost 5 bases and the J gene lost 5 bases, with 12 bases spanning the gap. CDR3 length: 13 residues. CDR1 and CDR2 (germline): SGHTA, FQGNSA. The CDR3 region has the DNA TGTGCCAGCAGCCCCAGGGGTGGCGAGACCCAGTACTTC. This encodes CASSPRGGETQYF.

On this clone itself: At the DNA level, this CDR3 is encoded by other sequences in the same sample as well. The J gene is TRBJ2-7, the V gene TRBV7-2; possible D gene TRBD1, 6 bases. Looked up from germline, CDR1 is SGHTA and CDR2 is FQGNSA. With 5 bases removed from V and 2 bases from J, the gap between germline ends came to 10 bases. CDR3 length equals 13 residues. The CDR3: CASSPRTAYEQYF. The CDR3 DNA is TGTGCCAGCAGCCCCCGGACAGCCTACGAGCAGTACTTC.

This rearrangement joins TRBV2 to TRBJ2-7; 7 nucleotides line up with TRBD1. The CDR3 has 14 amino acids. Trimming took 6 bases from V and 3 from J; bases not matched to a gene: 8. Per germline, CDR1 SNHLY and CDR2 FYNNEI. This CDR3 reads CASRGSGQNYEQYF. In DNA, the CDR3 is TGTGCCAGCAGAGGATCGGGACAGAACTACGAGCAGTACTTC. The full variable domain, with the rest looked up from reference TRBV2 and TRBJ2-7, is EPEVTQTPSHQVTQMGQEVILRCVPISNHLYFYWYRQILGQKVEFLVSFYNNEISEKSEIFDDQFSVERPDGSNFTLKIRSTKLEDSAMYFCASRGSGQNYEQYFGPGTRLTVT.

The rearrangement links TRBV18 to TRBJ2-2; no firm D call. The V end was cut by 2 bases, the J end by 6 bases, with 4 bases between. Germline CDR1 KGHSH, CDR2 LQKENI. CDR3 length equals 12 residues. CDR3 DNA: TGTGCCAGCTCACCAAACCCCGGGGAGCTGTTTTTT. Protein sequence: CASSPNPGELFF. Full variable domain (missing parts from reference TRBV18 and TRBJ2-2): NAGVMQNPRHLVRRRGQEARLRCSPMKGHSHVYWYRQLPEEGLKFMVYLQKENIIDESGMPKERFSAEFPKEGPSILRIQQVVRGDSAAYFCASSPNPGELFFGEGSRLTVL.

This rearrangement joins TRBV9 to TRBJ1-3, with 8 bases lining up with TRBD1. The CDR3 spans 17 residues. The junction had 8 bases not matched to a gene; V was cut back by 2 bases and J by 1 base. The germline gives CDR1 SGDLS, CDR2 YYNGEE. As DNA, the CDR3 is TGTGCCAGCAGCGTCAGAGGGGACAGGCGATCTGGAAACACCATATATTTT. Translating it yields CASSVRGDRRSGNTIYF. The full variable domain, in which reference TRBV9 and TRBJ1-3 provide the parts outside the CDR3, is DSGVTQTPKHLITATGQRVTLRCSPRSGDLSVYWYQQSLDQGLQFLIQYYNGEERAKGNILERFSAQQFPDLHSELNLSSLELGDSALYFCASSVRGDRRSGNTIYFGEGSWLTVV.

The chain joins TRBV30 to TRBJ1-1; TRBD1 might be the D (5 bases). Germline V gives CDR1 GTSNPN, CDR2 SVGIG (reference sequence). With 5 bases removed from V and 5 bases from J, the gap between germline ends came to 15 bases. This CDR3 is 13 amino acids long. For the CDR3, the DNA is TGTGCCTGGGTAGGGCAGGGACGGACTGAAGCTTTCTTT. The encoded protein is CAWVGQGRTEAFF. Complete variable domain (other parts from reference TRBV30 and TRBJ1-1): SQTIHQWPATLVQPVGSPLSLECTVEGTSNPNLYWYRQAAGRGLQLLFYSVGIGQISSEVPQNLSASRPQDRQFILSSKKLLLSDSGFYLCAWVGQGRTEAFFGQGTRLTVV.

The chain couples TRBV2 to TRBJ1-5; TRBD1 matches 9 bases. Germline assignment: CDR1 SNHLY and CDR2 FYNNEI. With V trimmed by 6 bases and J by 5 bases, 5 bases remained unmatched. The CDR3 is made up of 14 amino acids. DNA for the CDR3: TGTGCCAGCAGCGGTACAGGGGGCGATCAGCCCCAGCATTTT. This encodes CASSGTGGDQPQHF.

The gene calls are TRBV7-9 and TRBJ1-1; 9 positions match TRBD1. The CDR3 spans 17 residues. V gave up 5 bases and J gave up 5 bases; unmatched junction bases: 15. Germline loops: CDR1 SEHNR, CDR2 FQNEAQ (reference sequence). The chain's CDR3 is CASSPTGQGKGKTEAFF. In DNA form, the CDR3 reads TGTGCCAGCAGCCCGACGGGACAGGGTAAGGGAAAGACTGAAGCTTTCTTT.

This clone was detected only once. The rearrangement links TRBV28 to TRBJ2-3, with TRBD2 identical over 8 bases. The J segment lost 4 bases and the V segment lost 7 bases, leaving 13 bases of the junction unmatched. The CDR3 runs to 16 residues. Per germline, CDR1 MDHEN and CDR2 SYDVKM. CDR3 sequence: CASIPVRGAVSDTQYF. CDR3 sequence (DNA): TGTGCCAGCATTCCGGTGCGGGGGGCGGTATCAGATACGCAGTATTTT.

This chain links TRBV5-4 with TRBJ2-1; D uncertain. Germline V lookup: CDR1 SGHNT, CDR2 YYREEE (reference sequence). CDR3 length: 15 residues. V was trimmed by 3 bases and J by 0 bases, leaving 10 bases between them. CDR3 region: CASSSNYPSYNEQFF. The CDR3 DNA follows: TGTGCCAGCAGCTCTAATTACCCCTCCTACAATGAGCAGTTCTTC.

This chain connects TRBV6-5 to TRBJ2-2; unclear D gene. Germline V gene lookup returns CDR1 MNHEY and CDR2 SVGAGI. This CDR3 spans 14 amino acids. CDR3 coding DNA: TGTGCGCATCAAGGGCTGCTGAACACCGGGGAGCTGTTTTTT. Protein: CAHQGLLNTGELFF.

V usage is TRBV7-2 and J usage is TRBJ2-7; TRBD2 agrees at 10 bases. Germline V lookup: CDR1 SGHTA, CDR2 FQGNSA. V was pared by 1 base and J by 7 bases, with 7 bases of the junction left unmatched. The CDR3 is 15 amino acids. For the CDR3, the DNA is TGTGCCAGCAGCTTAGGGCTAGCGGGAGCTGGAGAGCAGTACTTC. The encoded protein is CASSLGLAGAGEQYF. The full variable domain, in which reference TRBV7-2 and TRBJ2-7 provide the parts outside the CDR3, is GAGVSQSPSNKVTEKGKDVELRCDPISGHTALYWYRQSLGQGLEFLIYFQGNSAPDKSGLPSDRFSAERTGGSVSTLTIQRTQQEDSAVYLCASSLGLAGAGEQYFGPGTRLTVT.

This sequence joins TRBV4-1 and TRBJ1-1; TRBD1 matches 9 bases. The J segment lost 10 bases and the V segment lost 0 bases, leaving 3 bases of the junction unmatched. CDR1 and CDR2 from the germline V gene are MGHRA and YSYEKL. The CDR3 runs to 13 residues. The CDR3 here is CASSQEGQGSAFF. In DNA, the CDR3 is TGCGCCAGCAGCCAAGAGGGACAGGGCTCAGCTTTCTTT.